This T cell receptor (beta chain) came from a study of early T cells in non-severe SARS-CoV-2 infection. Study details: Alpha and beta chains were unpaired, from unsorted whole-blood bulk RNA.

Overall study findings and caveats: Private and CD4 specificities were missed by VDJdb matching, which favored anti-spike CD8 responses.

This CDR3 is 14 amino acids long. V was pared by 11 bases and J by 7 bases, with 9 bases of the junction left unmatched. CDR1 is MNHEY, CDR2 SVGEGT, per germline. Individual cDNA molecules were tagged with unique molecular identifiers. TCRdb reanalysed the 5' RACE reads using MiXCR and keeps one entry per CDR3 protein. In the table there are more than 70,000 distinct CDR3 sequences, approximately 10% of which are singletons. A note on this clonotype: No antigen is known for it.

The genes are TRBV6-2 or TRBV6-3 and TRBJ2-3; 13 nucleotides line up with TRBD2. The sequence was collected from an adult who was a healthcare worker with PCR-confirmed SARS-CoV-2 infection or an uninfected control (not recorded which). The source material was whole blood, sampled at baseline. The CDR3: CAGKTSGGQNTQYF. The CDR3 DNA is TGTGCCGGCAAGACTAGCGGGGGGCAAAATACGCAGTATTTT.